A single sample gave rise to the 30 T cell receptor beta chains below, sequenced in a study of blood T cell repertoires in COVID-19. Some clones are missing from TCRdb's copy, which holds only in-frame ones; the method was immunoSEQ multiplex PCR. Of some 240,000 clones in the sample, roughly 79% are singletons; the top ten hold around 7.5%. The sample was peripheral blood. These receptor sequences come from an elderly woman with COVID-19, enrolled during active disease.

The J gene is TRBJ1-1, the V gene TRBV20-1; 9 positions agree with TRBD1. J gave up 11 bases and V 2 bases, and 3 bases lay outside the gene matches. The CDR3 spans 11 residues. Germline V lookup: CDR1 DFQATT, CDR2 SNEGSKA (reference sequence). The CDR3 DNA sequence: TGCAGTGCTAGAACAGGGGGCTCGGCTTTCTTT. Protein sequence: CSARTGGSAFF.

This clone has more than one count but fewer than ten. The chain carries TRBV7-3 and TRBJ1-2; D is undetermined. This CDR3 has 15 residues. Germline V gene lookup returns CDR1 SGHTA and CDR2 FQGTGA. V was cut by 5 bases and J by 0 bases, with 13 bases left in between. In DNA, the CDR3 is TGTGCCAGCAGCCCCGAGCCGAACTCTAACTATGGCTACACCTTC. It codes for CASSPEPNSNYGYTF.

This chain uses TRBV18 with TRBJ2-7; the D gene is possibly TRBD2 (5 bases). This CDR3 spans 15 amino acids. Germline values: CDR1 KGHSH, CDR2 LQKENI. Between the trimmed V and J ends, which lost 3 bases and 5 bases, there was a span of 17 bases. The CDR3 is CASSPRVKEFNEQYF. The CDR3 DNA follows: TGTGCCAGCTCACCGCGGGTGAAGGAGTTCAACGAGCAGTACTTC. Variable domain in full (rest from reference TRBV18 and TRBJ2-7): NAGVMQNPRHLVRRRGQEARLRCSPMKGHSHVYWYRQLPEEGLKFMVYLQKENIIDESGMPKERFSAEFPKEGPSILRIQQVVRGDSAAYFCASSPRVKEFNEQYFGPGTRLTVT.

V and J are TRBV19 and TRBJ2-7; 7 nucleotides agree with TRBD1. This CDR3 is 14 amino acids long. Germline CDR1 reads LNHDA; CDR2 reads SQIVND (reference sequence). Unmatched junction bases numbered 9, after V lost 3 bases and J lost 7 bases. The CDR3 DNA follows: TGTGCCAGTAGTATGGCAGGGGGATGGAGGGAGCAGTACTTC. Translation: CASSMAGGWREQYF.

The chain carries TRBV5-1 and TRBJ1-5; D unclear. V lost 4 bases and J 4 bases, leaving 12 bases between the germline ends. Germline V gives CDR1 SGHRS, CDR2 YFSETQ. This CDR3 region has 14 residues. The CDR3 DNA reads TGCGCCAGCAGCCTAAACGGAGGAAATCAGCCCCAGCATTTT. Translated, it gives CASSLNGGNQPQHF.

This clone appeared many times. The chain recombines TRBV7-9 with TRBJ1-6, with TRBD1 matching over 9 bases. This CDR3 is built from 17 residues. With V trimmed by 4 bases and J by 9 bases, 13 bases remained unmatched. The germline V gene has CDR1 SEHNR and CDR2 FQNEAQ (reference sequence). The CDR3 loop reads CASSSHEGQGILSPLHF. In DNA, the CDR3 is TGTGCCAGCAGCTCCCACGAGGGACAGGGAATCCTTTCACCCCTCCACTTT.

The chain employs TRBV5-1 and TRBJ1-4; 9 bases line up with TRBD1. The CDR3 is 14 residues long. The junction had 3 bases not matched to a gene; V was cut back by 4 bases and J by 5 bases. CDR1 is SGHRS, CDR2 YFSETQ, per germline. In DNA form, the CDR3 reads TGCGCCAGCAGCCCGACAGGGGGGAATGAAAAACTGTTTTTT. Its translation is CASSPTGGNEKLFF.

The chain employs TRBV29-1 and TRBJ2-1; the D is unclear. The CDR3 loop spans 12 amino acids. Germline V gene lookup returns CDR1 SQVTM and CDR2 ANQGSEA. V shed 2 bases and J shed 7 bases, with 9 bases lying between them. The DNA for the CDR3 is TGCAGCGTTGAACTGACTTCAAATGAGCAGTTCTTC. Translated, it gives CSVELTSNEQFF.

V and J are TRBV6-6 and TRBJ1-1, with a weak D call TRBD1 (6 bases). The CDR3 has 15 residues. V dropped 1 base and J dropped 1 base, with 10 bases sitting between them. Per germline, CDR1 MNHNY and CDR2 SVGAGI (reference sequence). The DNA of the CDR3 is TGTGCCAGCAGTTACTTGCACAGGGCGAACACTGAAGCTTTCTTT. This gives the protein CASSYLHRANTEAFF.

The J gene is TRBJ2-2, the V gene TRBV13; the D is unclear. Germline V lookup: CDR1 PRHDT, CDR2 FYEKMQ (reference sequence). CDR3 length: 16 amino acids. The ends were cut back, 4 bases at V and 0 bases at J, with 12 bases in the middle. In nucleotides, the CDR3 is TGTGCCAGCAGCTCCCAAGGTGGAGCGAACACCGGGGAGCTGTTTTTT. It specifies CASSSQGGANTGELFF.

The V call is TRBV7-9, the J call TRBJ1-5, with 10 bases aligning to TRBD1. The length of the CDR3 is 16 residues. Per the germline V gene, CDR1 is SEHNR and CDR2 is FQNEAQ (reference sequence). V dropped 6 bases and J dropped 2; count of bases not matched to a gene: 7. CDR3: CASSYTGTGGNQPQHF. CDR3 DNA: TGTGCCAGCAGTTACACCGGGACAGGGGGCAATCAGCCCCAGCATTTT.

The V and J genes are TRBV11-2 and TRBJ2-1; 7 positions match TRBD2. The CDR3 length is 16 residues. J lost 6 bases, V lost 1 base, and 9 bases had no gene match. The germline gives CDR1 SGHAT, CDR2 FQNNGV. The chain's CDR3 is CASSLVGGGTSNEQFF. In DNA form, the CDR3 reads TGTGCCAGCAGCTTAGTAGGCGGGGGAACTTCCAATGAGCAGTTCTTC.

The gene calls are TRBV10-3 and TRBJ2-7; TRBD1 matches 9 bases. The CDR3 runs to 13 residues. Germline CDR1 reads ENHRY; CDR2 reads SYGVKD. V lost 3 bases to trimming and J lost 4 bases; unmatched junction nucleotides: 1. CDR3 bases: TGTGCCATCAGTGAACAGGGGGCGTACGAGCAGTACTTC. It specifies CAISEQGAYEQYF.

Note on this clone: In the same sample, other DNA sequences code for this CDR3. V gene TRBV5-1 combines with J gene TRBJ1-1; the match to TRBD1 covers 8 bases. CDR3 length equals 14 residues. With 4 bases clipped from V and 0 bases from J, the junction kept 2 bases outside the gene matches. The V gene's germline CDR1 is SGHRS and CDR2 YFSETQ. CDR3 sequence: CASSRTGLNTEAFF. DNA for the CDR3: TGCGCCAGCAGCCGGACAGGGCTGAACACTGAAGCTTTCTTT.

This CDR3 is CASSFRLAPDTQYF. The DNA of the CDR3 is TGTGCCAGCAGCTTTCGCCTAGCGCCAGATACGCAGTATTTT. V usage is TRBV13 and J usage is TRBJ2-3, with D possibly matching TRBD2 (6 bases). With 3 bases removed from V and 4 bases from J, the gap between germline ends came to 11 bases. The germline V gene has CDR1 PRHDT and CDR2 FYEKMQ (reference sequence). This CDR3 is built from 14 residues.

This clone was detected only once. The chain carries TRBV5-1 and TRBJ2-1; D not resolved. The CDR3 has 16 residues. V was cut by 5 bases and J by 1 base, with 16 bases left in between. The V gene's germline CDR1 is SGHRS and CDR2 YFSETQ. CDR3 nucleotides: TGCGCCAGCAGACCCAGCGATGGTGGATCCTACAATGAGCAGTTCTTC. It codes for CASRPSDGGSYNEQFF.

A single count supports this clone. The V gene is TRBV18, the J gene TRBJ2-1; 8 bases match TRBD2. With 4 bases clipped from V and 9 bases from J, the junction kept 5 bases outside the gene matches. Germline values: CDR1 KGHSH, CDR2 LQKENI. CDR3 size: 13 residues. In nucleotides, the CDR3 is TGTGCCAGCTCACAAGGACTAGCAGGTGAGCAGTTCTTC. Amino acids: CASSQGLAGEQFF.

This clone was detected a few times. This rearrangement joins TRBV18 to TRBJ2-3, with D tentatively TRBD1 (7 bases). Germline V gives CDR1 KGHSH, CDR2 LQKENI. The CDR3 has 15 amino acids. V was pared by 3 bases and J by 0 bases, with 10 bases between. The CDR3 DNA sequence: TGTGCCAGCTCACCGCGGGACAGTAGCACAGATACGCAGTATTTT. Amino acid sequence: CASSPRDSSTDTQYF. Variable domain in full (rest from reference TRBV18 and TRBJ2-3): NAGVMQNPRHLVRRRGQEARLRCSPMKGHSHVYWYRQLPEEGLKFMVYLQKENIIDESGMPKERFSAEFPKEGPSILRIQQVVRGDSAAYFCASSPRDSSTDTQYFGPGTRLTVL.

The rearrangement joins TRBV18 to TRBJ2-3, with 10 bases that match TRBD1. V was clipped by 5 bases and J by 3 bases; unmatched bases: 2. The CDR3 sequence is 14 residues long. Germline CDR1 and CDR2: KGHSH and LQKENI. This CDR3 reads CASSTGQGTDTQYF. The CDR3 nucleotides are TGTGCCAGCTCAACGGGACAGGGGACAGATACGCAGTATTTT.

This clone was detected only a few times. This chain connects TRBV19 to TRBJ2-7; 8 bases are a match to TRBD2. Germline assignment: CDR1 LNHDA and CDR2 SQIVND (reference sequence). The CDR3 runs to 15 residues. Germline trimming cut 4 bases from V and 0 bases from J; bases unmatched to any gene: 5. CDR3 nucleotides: TGTGCCAGTAGTAATAGCGGGACCCTCTCCTACGAGCAGTACTTC. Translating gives CASSNSGTLSYEQYF. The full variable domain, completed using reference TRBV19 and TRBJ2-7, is DGGITQSPKYLFRKEGQNVTLSCEQNLNHDAMYWYRQDPGQGLRLIYYSQIVNDFQKGDIAEGYSVSREKKESFPLTVTSAQKNPTAFYLCASSNSGTLSYEQYFGPGTRLTVT.

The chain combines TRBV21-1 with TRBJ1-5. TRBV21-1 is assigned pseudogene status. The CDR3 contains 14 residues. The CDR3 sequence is CASSKVGEDQPQHF. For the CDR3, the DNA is TGTGCCAGCAGCAAAGTCGGGGAAGACCAGCCCCAGCATTTT.

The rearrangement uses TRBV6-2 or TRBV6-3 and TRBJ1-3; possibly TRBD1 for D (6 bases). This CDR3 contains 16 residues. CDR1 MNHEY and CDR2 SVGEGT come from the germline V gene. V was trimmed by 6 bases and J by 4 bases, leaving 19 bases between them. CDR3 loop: CASSREDSPRGNTIYF. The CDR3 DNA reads TGTGCCAGCAGCCGCGAGGACAGTCCTCGCGGAAACACCATATATTTT.

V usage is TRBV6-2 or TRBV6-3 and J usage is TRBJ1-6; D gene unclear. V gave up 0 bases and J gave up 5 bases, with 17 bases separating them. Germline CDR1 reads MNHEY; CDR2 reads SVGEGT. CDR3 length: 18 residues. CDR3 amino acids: CASSYSRGRERNNSPLHF. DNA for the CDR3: TGTGCCAGCAGTTACTCGAGAGGGAGGGAACGCAATAATTCACCCCTCCACTTT.

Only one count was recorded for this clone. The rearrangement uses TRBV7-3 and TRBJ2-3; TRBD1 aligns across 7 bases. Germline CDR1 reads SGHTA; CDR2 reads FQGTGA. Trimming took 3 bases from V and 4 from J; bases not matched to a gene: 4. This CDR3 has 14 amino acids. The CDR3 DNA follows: TGTGCCAGCAGCTTCGACAGGGTGGCAGATACGCAGTATTTT. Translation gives CASSFDRVADTQYF. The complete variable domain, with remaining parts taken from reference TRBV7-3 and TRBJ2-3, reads GAGVSQTPSNKVTEKGKYVELRCDPISGHTALYWYRQSLGQGPEFLIYFQGTGAADDSGLPNDRFFAVRPEGSVSTLKIQRTERGDSAVYLCASSFDRVADTQYFGPGTRLTVL.

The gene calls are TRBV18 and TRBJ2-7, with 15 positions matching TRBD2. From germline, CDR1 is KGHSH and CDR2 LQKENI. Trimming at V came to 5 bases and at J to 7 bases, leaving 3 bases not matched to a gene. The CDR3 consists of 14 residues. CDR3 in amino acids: CASSSGLAGGEQYF. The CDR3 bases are TGTGCCAGCTCATCGGGACTAGCGGGAGGTGAGCAGTACTTC.

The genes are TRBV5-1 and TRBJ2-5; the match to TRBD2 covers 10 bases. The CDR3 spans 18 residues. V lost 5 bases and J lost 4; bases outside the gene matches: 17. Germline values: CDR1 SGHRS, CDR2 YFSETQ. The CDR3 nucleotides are TGCGCCAGCAGATGGAATCCTAGCGGGAGAAGTGGGGGAGAGACCCAGTACTTC. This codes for CASRWNPSGRSGGETQYF.

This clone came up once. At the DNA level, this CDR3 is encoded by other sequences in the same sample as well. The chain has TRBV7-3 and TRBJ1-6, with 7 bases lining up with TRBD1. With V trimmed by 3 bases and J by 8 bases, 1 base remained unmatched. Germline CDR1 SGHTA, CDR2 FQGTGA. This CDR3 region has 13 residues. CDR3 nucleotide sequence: TGTGCCAGCAGCTTGCAGGGGGATTCACCCCTCCACTTT. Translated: CASSLQGDSPLHF.

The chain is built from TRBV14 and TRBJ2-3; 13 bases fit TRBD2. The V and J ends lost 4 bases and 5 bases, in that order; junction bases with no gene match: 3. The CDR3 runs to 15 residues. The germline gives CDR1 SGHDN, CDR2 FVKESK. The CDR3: CASSLWTSGGDTQYF. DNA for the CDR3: TGTGCCAGCAGCCTGTGGACTAGCGGGGGAGATACGCAGTATTTT.

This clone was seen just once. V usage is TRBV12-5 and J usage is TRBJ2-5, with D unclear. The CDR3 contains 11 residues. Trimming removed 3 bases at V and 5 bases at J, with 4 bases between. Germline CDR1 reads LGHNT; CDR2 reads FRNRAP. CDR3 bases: TGTGCTAGTGGTTTAGCGGAGACCCAGTACTTC. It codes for CASGLAETQYF.

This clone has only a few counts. CDR3 coding DNA: TGTGCCAGCAGTGAACAGGGATGGGGGGGGCGGACTGAAGCTTTCTTT. Amino acid sequence: CASSEQGWGGRTEAFF. This chain connects TRBV6-1 to TRBJ1-1; possibly TRBD1 for D (6 bases). CDR1 is MNHNS and CDR2 is SASEGT in the germline V gene. The CDR3 extends over 16 amino acids. The V and J ends lost 2 bases and 5 bases respectively, with 18 bases between them.